Below, 30 T cell receptor beta chains from the same sample are listed, as sequenced in a study of blood T cell repertoires in COVID-19. Only in-frame clones appear in the TCRdb table, and some are missing; sequencing was by immunoSEQ multiplex PCR. The data contain 200,000 to 300,000 clones, 83% of them singletons. The sample was PBMCs or T cells enriched from blood (not recorded which). Every receptor here comes from a woman in her thirties or forties who had been exposed to COVID-19.

The chain has TRBV19 and TRBJ1-1, with 10 bases fitting TRBD1. The CDR3 spans 14 residues. V lost 5 bases, J lost 8 bases, and 8 bases stayed unmatched. Germline-derived CDR1 and CDR2 are LNHDA and SQIVND (reference sequence). The CDR3 DNA reads as TGTGCCAGTAGTCCTCGACAGGGGGCGAGGGAAGCTTTCTTT. Its translation is CASSPRQGAREAFF. Variable domain in full (rest from reference TRBV19 and TRBJ1-1): DGGITQSPKYLFRKEGQNVTLSCEQNLNHDAMYWYRQDPGQGLRLIYYSQIVNDFQKGDIAEGYSVSREKKESFPLTVTSAQKNPTAFYLCASSPRQGAREAFFGQGTRLTVV.

The chain links TRBV7-3 to TRBJ2-3; 12 nucleotides line up with TRBD2. V dropped 5 bases and J dropped 6; count of bases not matched to a gene: 9. Germline lookup yields CDR1 SGHTA and CDR2 FQGTGA. The CDR3 spans 16 residues. The CDR3 region has the DNA TGTGCCAGCAGCCAAACTAGCGGGGGGCTCGGGGATACGCAGTATTTT. It translates to CASSQTSGGLGDTQYF.

V and J are TRBV19 and TRBJ1-1, with TRBD1 identical over 8 bases. In germline, CDR1 is LNHDA, CDR2 SQIVND (reference sequence). The CDR3 length is 13 residues. The trim removed 6 bases at V and 8 bases at J, leaving 8 bases unmatched. The CDR3 region is CASRPDRVGEAFF. In DNA form, the CDR3 reads TGTGCCAGTAGGCCGGACAGGGTAGGCGAAGCTTTCTTT. Drawing the rest from reference TRBV19 and TRBJ1-1, the complete variable domain is DGGITQSPKYLFRKEGQNVTLSCEQNLNHDAMYWYRQDPGQGLRLIYYSQIVNDFQKGDIAEGYSVSREKKESFPLTVTSAQKNPTAFYLCASRPDRVGEAFFGQGTRLTVV.

This clone was detected a few times. The chain employs TRBV6-1 and TRBJ1-1, with D possibly matching TRBD1 (6 bases). The V end lost 3 bases, the J end lost 2 bases, and 16 bases lay between the germline ends. There are 16 residues in the CDR3. Germline V gene lookup returns CDR1 MNHNS and CDR2 SASEGT. The CDR3 loop reads CASSESPGGRNTEAFF. The CDR3 coding sequence is TGTGCCAGCAGTGAGAGTCCGGGGGGCAGAAACACTGAAGCTTTCTTT.

This clone was observed a single time. The chain uses TRBV5-1 and TRBJ1-2; D not resolved. Germline CDR1 is SGHRS and CDR2 is YFSETQ. With 0 bases removed from V and 11 bases from J, the gap between germline ends came to 11 bases. The CDR3 loop spans 12 amino acids. Here the CDR3 reads CASSLELGSYTF. CDR3 DNA sequence: TGCGCCAGCAGCTTGGAACTCGGGAGTTACACCTTC.

V and J are TRBV28 and TRBJ1-3; a possible D gene is TRBD1 (6 bases). Germline V gene sequence: CDR1 MDHEN, CDR2 SYDVKM. The CDR3 runs to 15 residues. The V and J ends lost 3 bases and 1 base respectively, with 10 bases between them. CDR3 loop: CASSFGQLSGNTIYF. As DNA, the CDR3 is TGTGCCAGCAGTTTCGGACAGTTATCTGGAAACACCATATATTTT.

V usage is TRBV3-1 (or the pseudogene TRBV3-2) and J usage is TRBJ2-3, with 9 bases fitting TRBD2. J lost 1 base, V lost 2 bases, and 4 bases had no gene match. Germline CDR1 LGHDT, CDR2 YNNKEL (reference sequence). This CDR3 region has 16 residues. The CDR3 loop is CASSQMIAGGTDTQYF. The CDR3 DNA follows: TGTGCCAGCAGCCAAATGATAGCGGGGGGCACAGATACGCAGTATTTT.

The chain uses TRBV11-3 and TRBJ2-3; possible D gene TRBD1, 5 bases. Germline loops: CDR1 SGHNT, CDR2 YENEEA. V lost 1 base to trimming and J lost 5 bases, with 16 bases between them. CDR3 length: 16 amino acids. CDR3 nucleotides: TGTGCCAGCAGCTTAGGGGGCACATGGGAAGGAGATACGCAGTATTTT. Protein: CASSLGGTWEGDTQYF.

The V gene is TRBV2, the J gene TRBJ1-4; no clear D gene. Germline V lookup: CDR1 SNHLY, CDR2 FYNNEI. Trimming stripped 4 bases from V and 4 bases from J, with 13 bases between. CDR3 length equals 15 residues. The CDR3 nucleotides read TGTGCCAGCAGTGTCGGAGCACCCAATAATGAAAAACTGTTTTTT. The encoded protein is CASSVGAPNNEKLFF.

CDR3 in DNA: TGTGCCAGCAGCTTGCGACTCACTACTCTCACAGATACGCAGTATTTT. It specifies CASSLRLTTLTDTQYF. V usage is TRBV5-4 and J usage is TRBJ2-3, with D unresolved. Germline values: CDR1 SGHNT, CDR2 YYREEE (reference sequence). Between the trimmed V and J ends, which lost 1 base and 2 bases, there was a span of 14 bases. The CDR3 is 16 residues long. Variable domain in full (rest from reference TRBV5-4 and TRBJ2-3): ETGVTQSPTHLIKTRGQQVTLRCSSQSGHNTVSWYQQALGQGPQFIFQYYREEENGRGNFPPRFSGLQFPNYSSELNVNALELDDSALYLCASSLRLTTLTDTQYFGPGTRLTVL.

The chain carries TRBV18 and TRBJ2-7, with TRBD1 matching over 7 bases. The CDR3 length is 14 residues. J was trimmed by 6 bases and V by 4 bases; bases with no gene match: 9. The germline gives CDR1 KGHSH, CDR2 LQKENI. CDR3 in amino acids: CASSRGQPAVEQYF. CDR3 in DNA: TGTGCCAGCTCACGGGGACAGCCTGCGGTCGAGCAGTACTTC.

This clone was detected a few times. This chain connects TRBV19 to TRBJ2-5; 12 nucleotides align to TRBD2. Germline V gives CDR1 LNHDA, CDR2 SQIVND (reference sequence). This CDR3 region has 16 residues. V lost 5 bases to trimming and J lost 9 bases; unmatched junction nucleotides: 13. The CDR3 coding sequence is TGTGCCAGTAGTCCCCCGGGACTAGCGGGTCCGGGGGCCCAGTACTTC. The encoded protein is CASSPPGLAGPGAQYF.

The CDR3, as DNA: TGTGCCAGCAGCTCTACGTATGGGGGCAGGGACACTGAAGCTTTCTTT. Protein sequence: CASSSTYGGRDTEAFF. The chain recombines TRBV13 with TRBJ1-1, with a weak D call TRBD1 (6 bases). Trimming removed 4 bases at V and 3 bases at J, with 18 bases between. Per the germline V gene, CDR1 is PRHDT and CDR2 is FYEKMQ (reference sequence). This CDR3 region has 16 residues. The full variable domain, with the rest looked up from reference TRBV13 and TRBJ1-1, is AAGVIQSPRHLIKEKRETATLKCYPIPRHDTVYWYQQGPGQDPQFLISFYEKMQSDKGSIPDRFSAQQFSDYHSELNMSSLELGDSALYFCASSSTYGGRDTEAFFGQGTRLTVV.

V is TRBV30 and J is TRBJ1-1; the D gene is possibly TRBD1 (5 bases). CDR1 is GTSNPN and CDR2 is SVGIG in the germline V gene (reference sequence). The CDR3 length is 14 residues. The V gene lost 5 bases and the J gene lost 3 bases, with 16 bases spanning the gap. Here the CDR3 DNA reads TGTGCCTGGGGGGCGGCAGGGTTCGACACTGAAGCTTTCTTT. It translates to CAWGAAGFDTEAFF.

This CDR3 reads CASSSAGARHEQFF. The CDR3 DNA follows: TGTGCCAGCAGCTCGGCGGGTGCACGGCATGAGCAGTTCTTC. J is TRBJ2-1 and V is TRBV11-2; D may be TRBD2 (5 bases). CDR1 and CDR2 from the germline V gene are SGHAT and FQNNGV. The CDR3 is 14 residues long. Trimming stripped 4 bases from V and 8 bases from J, with 15 bases between.

The chain recombines TRBV7-2 with TRBJ1-1; 7 positions agree with TRBD1. The germline gives CDR1 SGHTA, CDR2 FQGNSA. V shed 5 bases and J 5 bases; nucleotides not matched to a gene: 14. CDR3 length: 16 residues. CDR3 DNA: TGTGCCAGCAGCCGCTTGCCGGGACAGTTGAGAACTGAAGCTTTCTTT. Protein sequence: CASSRLPGQLRTEAFF.

This chain connects TRBV29-1 to TRBJ2-1, with TRBD2 matching 14 bases. This CDR3 region has 17 residues. V dropped 7 bases and J dropped 5; count of bases not matched to a gene: 13. From germline, CDR1 is SQVTM and CDR2 ANQGSEA. CDR3 protein: CSAPKATSGGADNEQFF. The CDR3, as DNA: TGCAGCGCCCCGAAGGCGACTAGCGGGGGGGCGGACAATGAGCAGTTCTTC.

This clone was recorded only once. The chain has TRBV7-8 and TRBJ2-1, with TRBD1 identical over 11 bases. Trimming cost V 5 bases and J 4 bases; bases outside gene matches: 10. This CDR3 spans 17 amino acids. Germline V CDR1 and CDR2: SGHVS, FQNEAQ. The CDR3, as DNA: TGTGCCAGCAGCGCCGTCCCCGGGACAGGGGGGTACAATGAGCAGTTCTTC. This translates into CASSAVPGTGGYNEQFF.

The J gene is TRBJ2-1, the V gene TRBV3-1 (or the pseudogene TRBV3-2); D perhaps matches TRBD2 (6 bases). Looked up from germline, CDR1 is LGHDT and CDR2 is YNNKEL (reference sequence). The V and J ends lost 5 bases and 3 bases respectively, with 8 bases between them. The CDR3 consists of 13 residues. The CDR3 sequence is CASSEEGYNEQFF. In nucleotides, the CDR3 is TGTGCCAGCAGCGAGGAGGGCTACAATGAGCAGTTCTTC.

The sample holds a few counts of this clone. This sequence joins TRBV2 and TRBJ2-3, with a tentative D call TRBD2 (5 bases). V lost 8 bases and J lost 2, with 14 bases in between. CDR3 length equals 14 residues. In germline, CDR1 is SNHLY, CDR2 FYNNEI. CDR3 DNA sequence: TGTGCCAGCGGGAGTCGGCTAGTCACAGATACGCAGTATTTT. Translation gives CASGSRLVTDTQYF. Combining the CDR3 with reference TRBV2 and TRBJ2-3 gives the whole variable domain EPEVTQTPSHQVTQMGQEVILRCVPISNHLYFYWYRQILGQKVEFLVSFYNNEISEKSEIFDDQFSVERPDGSNFTLKIRSTKLEDSAMYFCASGSRLVTDTQYFGPGTRLTVL.

The chain couples TRBV2 to TRBJ2-5; D may be TRBD2 (6 bases). This CDR3 is 11 amino acids long. Trimming took off 10 bases at V and 4 bases at J, with 10 bases between the two ends. Germline lookup yields CDR1 SNHLY and CDR2 FYNNEI. CDR3 in amino acids: CATGGPETQYF. CDR3 nucleotide sequence: TGTGCCACCGGGGGTCCAGAGACCCAGTACTTC.

The chain carries TRBV6-5 and TRBJ2-1; the D gene is possibly TRBD2 (6 bases). The CDR3 spans 14 residues. Germline CDR1 and CDR2: MNHEY and SVGAGI. The germline V and J ends were trimmed by 10 bases and 8 bases, with 21 bases remaining between them. Here the CDR3 reads CATSRGGWRDEQFF. In DNA form, the CDR3 reads TGTGCCACCTCGCGTGGGGGTTGGAGGGATGAGCAGTTCTTC.

The chain couples TRBV7-2 to TRBJ1-1; D is undetermined. Germline CDR1 SGHTA, CDR2 FQGNSA. The CDR3 totals 14 residues. The V gene lost 2 bases and the J gene lost 0 bases, with 7 bases spanning the gap. The CDR3 here is CASSLNSLNTEAFF. CDR3 in DNA: TGTGCCAGCAGCTTAAACAGCTTGAACACTGAAGCTTTCTTT.

The chain carries TRBV6-5 and TRBJ1-2; possible D gene TRBD1, 6 bases. CDR3 length: 15 amino acids. Germline lookup yields CDR1 MNHEY and CDR2 SVGAGI. Trimming took 0 bases from V and 3 from J, leaving 11 bases between them. The CDR3 sequence: CASSYSTGPYYGYTF. As DNA, the CDR3 is TGTGCCAGCAGTTACTCGACAGGCCCCTACTATGGCTACACCTTC.

V and J are TRBV7-2 and TRBJ2-3; TRBD2 agrees at 9 bases. The CDR3 is 15 amino acids. CDR1 SGHTA and CDR2 FQGNSA come from the germline V gene. V lost 5 bases, J lost 8 bases, and 11 bases stayed unmatched. DNA for the CDR3: TGTGCCAGCAGCGAGACGGTTAGCGGGGGAAGTACGCAGTATTTT. It yields the protein CASSETVSGGSTQYF.

This chain uses TRBV18 with TRBJ1-6, with 7 bases that match TRBD1. The CDR3 covers 15 residues. After removal of 6 bases from V and 7 bases from J, the junction contained 9 bases not matched to a gene. Germline loops: CDR1 KGHSH, CDR2 LQKENI. The CDR3 is CASSLGQAQNSPLHF. The CDR3, as DNA: TGTGCCAGCTCCCTAGGACAGGCCCAAAATTCACCCCTCCACTTT.

The rearrangement joins TRBV6-2 or TRBV6-3 to TRBJ1-5, with D maybe TRBD1 (5 bases). V was pared by 7 bases and J by 0 bases, with 13 bases between. This CDR3 contains 15 residues. Germline V gene lookup returns CDR1 MNHEY and CDR2 SVGEGT. For the CDR3, the DNA is TGTGCCAGCAACCCGCCAGGGAATAGCAATCAGCCCCAGCATTTT. Encoded protein: CASNPPGNSNQPQHF.

The rearrangement links TRBV28 to TRBJ2-7; 9 bases are shared with TRBD1. The CDR3 contains 14 residues. V lost 2 bases to trimming and J lost 7 bases; unmatched junction nucleotides: 6. Germline V CDR1 and CDR2: MDHEN, SYDVKM. The CDR3: CASSLGGTGMEQYF. The CDR3 bases are TGTGCCAGCAGTTTAGGGGGGACAGGGATGGAGCAGTACTTC.

The chain uses TRBV9 and TRBJ2-1; D gene uncertain. The CDR3 extends over 14 amino acids. Germline loops: CDR1 SGDLS, CDR2 YYNGEE. The germline V and J ends were trimmed by 4 bases and 10 bases, with 18 bases remaining between them. The CDR3 loop is CASSTQSVGAEQFF. The CDR3 bases are TGTGCCAGCAGCACACAATCCGTTGGAGCAGAGCAGTTCTTC.

In its sample, this clone was seen a few times. The rearrangement links TRBV5-5 to TRBJ1-3, with TRBD1 identical over 7 bases. The germline CDR1 and CDR2 sequences are SGHKS and YYEKEE (reference sequence). The CDR3 has 16 residues. V lost 0 bases, J lost 4 bases, and 7 bases stayed unmatched. As DNA, the CDR3 is TGTGCCAGCAGCTTGGGCGACAGGGTGTGGGGAAACACCATATATTTT. It encodes CASSLGDRVWGNTIYF.